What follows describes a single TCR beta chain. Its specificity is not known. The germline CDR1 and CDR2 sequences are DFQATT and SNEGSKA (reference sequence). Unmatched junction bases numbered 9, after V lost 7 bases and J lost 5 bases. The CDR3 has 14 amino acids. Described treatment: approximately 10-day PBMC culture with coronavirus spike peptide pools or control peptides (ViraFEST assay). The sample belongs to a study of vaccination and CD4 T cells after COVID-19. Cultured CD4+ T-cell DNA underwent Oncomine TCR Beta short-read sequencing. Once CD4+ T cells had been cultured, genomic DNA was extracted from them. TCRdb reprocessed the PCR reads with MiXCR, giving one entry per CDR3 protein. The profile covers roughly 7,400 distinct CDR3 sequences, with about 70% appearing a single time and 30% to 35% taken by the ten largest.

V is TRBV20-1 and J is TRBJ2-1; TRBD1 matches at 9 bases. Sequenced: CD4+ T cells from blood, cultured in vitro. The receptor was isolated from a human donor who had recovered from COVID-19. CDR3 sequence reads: CSGLDRGNNNEQFF. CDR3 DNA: TGCAGTGGCCTAGACAGGGGGAATAACAATGAGCAGTTCTTC.